The rows below give T cell receptor beta chains drawn from one sample of a study of blood T cell repertoires in COVID-19. TCRdb keeps only in-frame clones here, not all; method: immunoSEQ multiplex PCR. The sample records over 90,000 clones, approximately 86% being singletons. The sample comprised peripheral blood. The receptors derive from a man aged 80 or over with acute or convalescent COVID-19. Both conserved end residues are part of each CDR3. The order of the fields is V gene, clone size, J gene, D gene, CDR3 protein, CDR3 DNA. D genes are given only for firm matches. For some rows the clone size is stated as once, few or many, or as a class when expanded; others skip it.

v_gene: TRBV11-2; abundance: once; j_gene: TRBJ2-1; d_gene: TRBD2; CDR3aa: CASSLRLADGFSPYNEQFF; CDR3nt: TGTGCCAGCAGCTTAAGGCTAGCGGACGGATTTAGTCCCTACAATGAGCAGTTCTTC
v_gene: TRBV19; abundance: .; j_gene: TRBJ2-1; d_gene: TRBD2; CDR3aa: CASRGLAGVGEQFF; CDR3nt: TGTGCCAGTAGGGGTCTGGCGGGAGTTGGTGAGCAGTTCTTC
v_gene: TRBV9; abundance: .; j_gene: TRBJ2-5; d_gene: TRBD1; CDR3aa: CASSPAIGGAWETQYF; CDR3nt: TGTGCCAGCAGCCCCGCGATAGGGGGCGCTTGGGAGACCCAGTACTTC
v_gene: TRBV6-2/TRBV6-3; abundance: .; j_gene: TRBJ2-7; d_gene: .; CDR3aa: CASSYYSYEQYF; CDR3nt: TGTGCCAGCAGTTACTACAGCTACGAGCAGTACTTC
v_gene: TRBV25-1; abundance: .; j_gene: TRBJ2-1; d_gene: TRBD2; CDR3aa: CASSEVTSGSNEQFF; CDR3nt: TGTGCCAGCAGTGAAGTGACTAGCGGTAGCAATGAGCAGTTCTTC
v_gene: TRBV11-2; abundance: .; j_gene: TRBJ2-1; d_gene: .; CDR3aa: CASSWLYQSDEQFF; CDR3nt: TGTGCCAGCAGCTGGTTATATCAGTCCGATGAGCAGTTCTTC
v_gene: TRBV6-6; abundance: .; j_gene: TRBJ2-5; d_gene: TRBD2; CDR3aa: CASSYSIAGNQETQYF; CDR3nt: TGTGCCAGCAGTTACTCGATAGCGGGGAACCAAGAGACCCAGTACTTC
v_gene: TRBV5-1; abundance: .; j_gene: TRBJ2-3; d_gene: TRBD1; CDR3aa: CASSLDGTGNTDTQYF; CDR3nt: TGCGCCAGCAGCTTGGACGGGACAGGGAACACAGATACGCAGTATTTT
v_gene: TRBV6-5; abundance: once; j_gene: TRBJ2-6; d_gene: TRBD1; CDR3aa: CASSQDRDGANVLTF; CDR3nt: TGTGCCAGCAGTCAGGACAGGGATGGGGCCAACGTCCTGACTTTC
v_gene: TRBV28; abundance: .; j_gene: TRBJ2-3; d_gene: TRBD2; CDR3aa: CASSRTSGRTDTQYF; CDR3nt: TGTGCCAGCAGCCGGACTAGCGGGAGGACAGATACGCAGTATTTT
v_gene: TRBV29-1; abundance: .; j_gene: TRBJ2-1; d_gene: .; CDR3aa: CSGGLPDNEQFF; CDR3nt: TGCAGCGGGGGACTTCCTGACAATGAGCAGTTCTTC
v_gene: TRBV19; abundance: .; j_gene: TRBJ1-5; d_gene: .; CDR3aa: CASSTPEQGRSNQPQHF; CDR3nt: TGTGCCAGTAGTACCCCCGAACAGGGAAGGAGCAATCAGCCCCAGCATTTT
v_gene: TRBV15; abundance: .; j_gene: TRBJ2-1; d_gene: TRBD2; CDR3aa: CATGGGTHLNEQFF; CDR3nt: TGTGCCACCGGGGGGGGAACGCATCTTAATGAGCAGTTCTTC
v_gene: TRBV6-2/TRBV6-3; abundance: few; j_gene: TRBJ2-7; d_gene: .; CDR3aa: CASSPWGIEQYF; CDR3nt: TGTGCCAGCAGTCCCTGGGGCATCGAGCAGTACTTC
v_gene: TRBV28; abundance: once; j_gene: TRBJ1-5; d_gene: .; CDR3aa: CASCGSGESQPQHF; CDR3nt: TGTGCCAGCTGTGGGTCAGGTGAGTCTCAGCCCCAGCATTTT
v_gene: TRBV24-1; abundance: few; j_gene: TRBJ1-5; d_gene: .; CDR3aa: CATSVGGVSNQPQHF; CDR3nt: TGTGCCACCAGTGTTGGAGGGGTGAGCAATCAGCCCCAGCATTTT
v_gene: TRBV2; abundance: .; j_gene: TRBJ2-3; d_gene: TRBD2; CDR3aa: CASSGGLAETDTQYF; CDR3nt: TGTGCCAGCAGTGGGGGACTAGCGGAAACAGATACGCAGTATTTT
v_gene: TRBV19; abundance: .; j_gene: TRBJ2-1; d_gene: .; CDR3aa: CASSKMQGAVNEQFF; CDR3nt: TGTGCCAGTAGTAAGATGCAGGGTGCGGTCAATGAGCAGTTCTTC
v_gene: TRBV19; abundance: .; j_gene: TRBJ2-1; d_gene: TRBD2; CDR3aa: CASSMGLAGVDGGEQFF; CDR3nt: TGTGCCAGTAGTATGGGACTAGCGGGAGTCGACGGCGGTGAGCAGTTCTTC
v_gene: TRBV7-2; abundance: .; j_gene: TRBJ2-5; d_gene: TRBD2; CDR3aa: CASSLTSGETQYF; CDR3nt: TGTGCCAGCAGCTTGACTAGCGGGGAGACCCAGTACTTC
v_gene: TRBV11-2; abundance: few; j_gene: TRBJ2-1; d_gene: TRBD2; CDR3aa: CASSLSGGFLNEQFF; CDR3nt: TGTGCCAGCAGCTTATCGGGGGGTTTTTTGAATGAGCAGTTCTTC
v_gene: TRBV28; abundance: .; j_gene: TRBJ2-1; d_gene: .; CDR3aa: CASSPLYPGDNEQFF; CDR3nt: TGTGCCAGCAGTCCCTTGTACCCCGGGGACAATGAGCAGTTCTTC
v_gene: TRBV6-2/TRBV6-3; abundance: .; j_gene: TRBJ1-5; d_gene: .; CDR3aa: CASSYTADQPQHF; CDR3nt: TGTGCCAGCAGTTACACAGCTGATCAGCCCCAGCATTTT
v_gene: TRBV7-9; abundance: .; j_gene: TRBJ2-3; d_gene: TRBD1; CDR3aa: CASSLRDRGLGTDTQYF; CDR3nt: TGTGCCAGCAGCTTAAGGGACAGGGGGCTCGGCACAGATACGCAGTATTTT
v_gene: TRBV6-6; abundance: .; j_gene: TRBJ2-7; d_gene: TRBD1; CDR3aa: CASSYGQGELGEQYF; CDR3nt: TGTGCCAGCAGTTACGGACAGGGCGAGCTAGGCGAGCAGTACTTC
v_gene: TRBV28; abundance: .; j_gene: TRBJ1-2; d_gene: TRBD1; CDR3aa: CASSFRQGVNYGYTF; CDR3nt: TGTGCCAGCAGTTTTAGGCAGGGGGTGAACTATGGCTACACCTTC
v_gene: TRBV5-4; abundance: .; j_gene: TRBJ2-1; d_gene: TRBD2; CDR3aa: CASSAELASSYNEQFF; CDR3nt: TGTGCCAGCAGCGCAGAACTAGCGTCCTCCTACAATGAGCAGTTCTTC
v_gene: TRBV5-1; abundance: .; j_gene: TRBJ2-3; d_gene: .; CDR3aa: CASSFSADTQYF; CDR3nt: TGCGCCAGCAGCTTCTCGGCAGATACGCAGTATTTT
v_gene: TRBV6-5; abundance: .; j_gene: TRBJ2-1; d_gene: .; CDR3aa: CASRDYDGNEQFF; CDR3nt: TGTGCCAGCAGAGACTATGACGGGAATGAGCAGTTCTTC
v_gene: TRBV18; abundance: .; j_gene: TRBJ2-7; d_gene: TRBD2; CDR3aa: CASSSGLASNEQYF; CDR3nt: TGTGCCAGCTCCTCGGGACTAGCGTCGAACGAGCAGTACTTC
v_gene: TRBV4-2; abundance: .; j_gene: TRBJ2-5; d_gene: TRBD2; CDR3aa: CASSQEGSGSPETQYF; CDR3nt: TGTGCCAGCAGCCAAGAGGGTAGCGGGAGCCCAGAGACCCAGTACTTC
v_gene: TRBV29-1; abundance: .; j_gene: TRBJ1-2; d_gene: .; CDR3aa: CSVLGGDYGYTF; CDR3nt: TGCAGCGTTCTCGGGGGGGACTATGGCTACACCTTC
v_gene: TRBV7-8; abundance: .; j_gene: TRBJ2-5; d_gene: TRBD1; CDR3aa: CASTGDRGWETQYF; CDR3nt: TGTGCCAGCACCGGGGACAGGGGTTGGGAGACCCAGTACTTC
v_gene: TRBV7-8; abundance: .; j_gene: TRBJ1-1; d_gene: .; CDR3aa: CASSFLSTEAFF; CDR3nt: TGTGCCAGCAGCTTCCTCAGCACTGAAGCTTTCTTT
v_gene: TRBV6-2/TRBV6-3; abundance: .; j_gene: TRBJ2-1; d_gene: .; CDR3aa: CASSGGRWDEQFF; CDR3nt: TGTGCCAGCAGTGGGGGGAGGTGGGATGAGCAGTTCTTC